A single sample gave rise to the 13 T cell receptor beta chains below, sequenced in a study of OX40 agonist ivuxolimab in advanced cancers. Data came from immunoSEQ multiplex PCR; TCRdb stores just in-frame clones and leaves some out. The repertoire holds under 70,000 clones, about 94% seen once, with about 7.1% in the top ten. The sequencing used CD4+ or CD8+ T cells sorted from blood, collected in a trial of the OX40 agonist ivuxolimab. The receptors originated from an adult with an advanced solid tumor such as melanoma, head and neck, liver or kidney cancer.

The V call is TRBV4-1, the J call TRBJ2-3, with D tentatively TRBD1 or TRBD2 (7 bases each). V dropped 4 bases and J dropped 8 bases, with 28 bases sitting between them. Per germline, CDR1 MGHRA and CDR2 YSYEKL. The CDR3 extends over 18 amino acids. The CDR3 DNA follows: TGCGCCAGCAGCCCTACCCCCGGGACAGTGGGGTGGGGGGGTACGCAGTATTTT. It yields the protein CASSPTPGTVGWGGTQYF.

The rearrangement links TRBV4-1 to TRBJ2-7, with a tentative D call TRBD1 (5 bases). This CDR3 region has 13 residues. Germline V CDR1 and CDR2: MGHRA, YSYEKL. Trimming left V 1 base short and J 4 bases short, with 8 bases between. DNA of the CDR3: TGCGCCAGCAGCCAAGCCGACAGTTACGAGCAGTACTTC. As protein: CASSQADSYEQYF.

The CDR3 spells CASSGLAGGESTDTQYF. CDR3 in DNA: TGTGCCAGCAGTGGACTAGCGGGGGGGGAGAGCACAGATACGCAGTATTTT. The rearrangement links TRBV2 to TRBJ2-3, with 14 nucleotides matching TRBD2. The CDR3 length is 17 residues. The germline CDR1 and CDR2 sequences are SNHLY and FYNNEI. V was pared by 4 bases and J by 0 bases, with 3 bases of the junction left unmatched.

The DNA for the CDR3 is TGTGCCGTCAGCCCGGGGATAGCCTACGAGCAGTACTTC. It yields the protein CAVSPGIAYEQYF. The chain couples TRBV11-1 to TRBJ2-7; D perhaps matches TRBD2 (5 bases). The CDR3 is 13 amino acids. The V and J ends lost 11 bases and 2 bases respectively, with 16 bases between them. Germline V gene data show CDR1 as SGHAT and CDR2 as FQDESV (reference sequence).

The gene calls are TRBV19 and TRBJ1-1; D is unresolved. Germline V gene data show CDR1 as LNHDA and CDR2 as SQIVND (reference sequence). V lost 4 bases, J lost 0 bases, and 6 bases lay in between. This CDR3 is built from 13 residues. The CDR3 DNA sequence: TGTGCCAGTAGTAAAGGAGTGAACACTGAAGCTTTCTTT. It translates to CASSKGVNTEAFF.

This chain links TRBV7-9 with TRBJ1-2, with TRBD1 matching over 8 bases. CDR1 is SEHNR, CDR2 FQNEAQ, per germline (reference sequence). J was trimmed by 7 bases and V by 5 bases; bases with no gene match: 12. This CDR3 is built from 15 residues. This CDR3 reads CASSPTDRVVAGYTF. DNA for the CDR3: TGTGCCAGCAGCCCGACGGACAGGGTGGTTGCTGGCTACACCTTC.

The chain combines TRBV7-9 with TRBJ2-2; D may be TRBD2 (6 bases). The V and J ends lost 8 bases and 5 bases respectively, with 24 bases between them. This CDR3 has 17 amino acids. Germline V lookup: CDR1 SEHNR, CDR2 FQNEAQ (reference sequence). CDR3 sequence (DNA): TGTGCCAGCGTTTCCTGGGGGGATAATAAGGAAACCGGGGAGCTGTTTTTT. Encoded protein: CASVSWGDNKETGELFF.

The chain couples TRBV29-1 to TRBJ2-1; D gene unclear. Germline V lookup: CDR1 SQVTM, CDR2 ANQGSEA. The CDR3 has 14 residues. Trimming took off 2 bases at V and 2 bases at J, with 10 bases between the two ends. CDR3 residues: CSVESRPAYNEQFF. CDR3 nucleotide sequence: TGCAGCGTTGAATCCCGCCCGGCCTACAATGAGCAGTTCTTC.

This rearrangement joins TRBV5-4 to TRBJ1-1, with 9 bases aligning to TRBD1. V shed 4 bases and J 1 base; nucleotides not matched to a gene: 11. CDR1 is SGHNT and CDR2 is YYREEE in the germline V gene (reference sequence). CDR3 length: 17 amino acids. The CDR3 coding sequence is TGTGCCAGCAGCCGACCGGACAGGGGAGTGGGGAACACTGAAGCTTTCTTT. As protein: CASSRPDRGVGNTEAFF.

The gene calls are TRBV11-2 and TRBJ2-7; possible D gene TRBD1, 5 bases. The CDR3 sequence is 12 residues long. Between the trimmed V and J ends, which lost 3 bases and 4 bases, there was a span of 7 bases. CDR1 is SGHAT, CDR2 FQNNGV, per germline. For the CDR3, the DNA is TGTGCCAGCAGCTTTGGGGCTTACGAGCAGTACTTC. Its protein is CASSFGAYEQYF.

This chain connects TRBV19 to TRBJ1-4, with 7 positions matching TRBD1. Germline V gene sequence: CDR1 LNHDA, CDR2 SQIVND (reference sequence). The CDR3 extends over 14 amino acids. Trimming removed 5 bases from V and 7 bases from J; junction bases left unmatched: 7. The CDR3 is CASSHRGLREKLFF. CDR3 in DNA: TGTGCCAGTAGTCACAGGGGACTTCGTGAAAAACTGTTTTTT. Supplemented by reference TRBV19 and TRBJ1-4, the full variable domain reads DGGITQSPKYLFRKEGQNVTLSCEQNLNHDAMYWYRQDPGQGLRLIYYSQIVNDFQKGDIAEGYSVSREKKESFPLTVTSAQKNPTAFYLCASSHRGLREKLFFGSGTQLSVL.

This chain connects TRBV19 to TRBJ1-4; no clear D. The CDR3 covers 17 residues. Germline V gene sequence: CDR1 LNHDA, CDR2 SQIVND (reference sequence). Trimming shortened V by 3 bases and J by 0 bases, and 14 bases separated the two germline ends. The CDR3, as DNA: TGTGCCAGTAGTATCTATGGAGACGGTGCAACTAATGAAAAACTGTTTTTT. This translates into CASSIYGDGATNEKLFF.

The chain carries TRBV7-9 and TRBJ2-7; D is unresolved. Germline V lookup: CDR1 SEHNR, CDR2 FQNEAQ (reference sequence). The CDR3 is 12 amino acids. With 3 bases removed from V and 2 bases from J, the gap between germline ends came to 5 bases. The CDR3 DNA reads as TGTGCCAGCAGCTTCCACACCTACGAGCAGTACTTC. This codes for CASSFHTYEQYF.